What follows is one TCR beta chain and its context. Per the original methods: Researchers report that nucleated cell counts were estimated from reference gene primer amplification. The table came from immunoSEQ multiplex PCR; TCRdb's copy has only in-frame clones and leaves some out. That table is the source of V, J and clone size, and D and trimming were worked out from the DNA. The table lists approximately 200,000 clones, 70% to 90% of them singletons, with over 9.5% in the top ten. This sample was taken from a study of blood T cell repertoires in COVID-19. Study in general: PBMCs, B-cell-depleted T cells, or T cells were the source of the cDNA or gDNA that made up the material.

This receptor was obtained from a woman over 75 with acute or convalescent COVID-19. Sequencing was done on a sample of peripheral blood.

The CDR3 DNA follows: TGTGCCAGCAGCCTACCTCCGAACTATGGCTACACCTTC. It encodes CASSLPPNYGYTF. V and J are TRBV13 and TRBJ1-2; D is unresolved. The CDR3 consists of 13 residues. The germline CDR1 and CDR2 sequences are PRHDT and FYEKMQ (reference sequence). V was pared by 5 bases and J by 2 bases, with 9 bases between.